Reported below is one T cell receptor beta chain. V gave up 0 bases and J gave up 3 bases, with 11 bases separating them. This CDR3 has 15 amino acids. CDR1 is LGHNA, CDR2 YSLEER, per germline. The data derive from a study of OX40 agonist ivuxolimab in advanced cancers. TCRdb's table, derived via immunoSEQ multiplex PCR, lists solely in-frame clones and lacks some. The profile covers approximately 74,000 clones, with under 95% appearing a single time and 5.5% to 6% taken by the ten largest. The TCR originated in an adult with an advanced solid tumor such as melanoma, head and neck, liver or kidney cancer. Sequencing used CD4+ or CD8+ T cells sorted from blood, obtained in a trial of the OX40 agonist ivuxolimab. This chain joins TRBV4-3 and TRBJ1-2; D is perhaps TRBD1 (6 bases). CDR3 loop: CASSQDAGEDYGYTF. CDR3 bases: TGCGCCAGCAGCCAAGATGCAGGGGAGGACTATGGCTACACCTTC.